A selection of T cell receptor beta chains follows, all from one sample in a study of cytomegalovirus exposure and HLA in healthy donors. This table comes from immunoSEQ multiplex PCR, and its TCRdb copy is limited to in-frame clones, with some not included. The sample includes about 190,000 clones, 82% of them seen just once. Sequenced sample: PBMCs. The receptor source for this set is a woman younger than 30 in good health and CMV-seronegative. Each CDR3 is given with its conserved first and last residue. The D gene is left open where the match is weak. Clone size is given for some rows only: seen once, a few or many times, or a class if the clone is expanded.

J | D | size | V | CDR3 | DNA
TRBJ1-2 | TRBD1 | - | TRBV28 | CASSRTGTGGYTF | TGTGCCAGCAGTCGGACAGGGACGGGCGGCTACACCTTC
TRBJ2-5 | - | - | TRBV15 | CATSRDRGQETQYF | TGTGCCACCAGCAGAGATCGGGGGCAAGAGACCCAGTACTTC
TRBJ2-7 | - | - | TRBV7-2 | CASSPMEAHEQYF | TGTGCCAGCAGCCCCATGGAGGCCCACGAGCAGTACTTC
TRBJ1-1 | TRBD1 | - | TRBV30 | CAWSPHPGGRGEAFF | TGTGCCTGGAGTCCACACCCAGGGGGCCGGGGTGAAGCTTTCTTT
TRBJ2-7 | TRBD2 | - | TRBV5-4 | CASSLRLAGDTEQYF | TGTGCCAGCAGCTTGAGACTAGCGGGAGATACCGAGCAGTACTTC
TRBJ1-3 | - | - | TRBV15 | CATSRGGQGADTIYF | TGTGCCACCAGCAGAGGGGGGCAGGGAGCGGACACCATATATTTT
TRBJ1-2 | TRBD1 | - | TRBV6-5 | CASSSAGTGERGYTF | TGTGCCAGCAGCAGCGCCGGGACAGGGGAGCGGGGCTACACCTTC
TRBJ1-4 | - | - | TRBV27 | CASSSGKGRGANEKLFF | TGTGCCAGCAGTTCGGGAAAAGGCCGCGGGGCTAATGAAAAACTGTTTTTT
TRBJ1-5 | - | once | TRBV19 | CASSIAGGNQPQHF | TGTGCCAGTAGTATAGCGGGGGGCAATCAGCCCCAGCATTTT
TRBJ2-7 | TRBD2 | - | TRBV27 | CASRALLSGSSYEQYF | TGTGCCAGCAGGGCACTGTTAAGCGGGAGCTCCTACGAGCAGTACTTC
TRBJ1-3 | - | - | TRBV2 | CASSERRGGSGNTIYF | TGTGCCAGCAGTGAAAGACGGGGTGGCTCTGGAAACACCATATATTTT
TRBJ2-1 | TRBD1 | - | TRBV9 | CASSGTDYNEQFF | TGTGCCAGCTCCGGGACAGACTACAATGAGCAGTTCTTC
TRBJ2-5 | - | - | TRBV29-1 | CSVGAIQETQYF | TGCAGCGTTGGGGCGATCCAAGAGACCCAGTACTTC
TRBJ2-7 | - | once | TRBV28 | CASRAPRAYEQYF | TGTGCCAGCAGAGCTCCCAGGGCCTACGAGCAGTACTTC
TRBJ2-6 | TRBD2 | few | TRBV5-5 | CASSLVAGSSGANVLTF | TGTGCCAGCAGCTTGGTAGCGGGAAGCTCTGGGGCCAACGTCCTGACTTTC
TRBJ2-3 | TRBD2 | once | TRBV7-9 | CSSSLRLAGGQDTQYF | TGTTCCAGCAGCTTAAGACTAGCGGGAGGGCAAGATACGCAGTATTTT
TRBJ2-2 | TRBD1 | - | TRBV5-1 | CASSFGDRGQGTGELFF | TGCGCCAGCAGCTTTGGGGACAGGGGGCAGGGCACCGGGGAGCTGTTTTTT
TRBJ2-2 | TRBD2 | - | TRBV27 | CASSSPSTSGLGRPGELFF | TGTGCCAGCAGTTCCCCCTCCACCTCGGGACTAGGCCGACCCGGGGAGCTGTTTTTT
TRBJ2-5 | TRBD2 | - | TRBV7-2 | CASSFGLAEETQYF | TGTGCCAGCAGCTTTGGACTAGCGGAAGAGACCCAGTACTTC
TRBJ2-3 | TRBD2 | - | TRBV11-2 | CASSLGRFLAGGSTDTQYF | TGTGCCAGCAGCTTGGGCCGTTTTCTAGCGGGAGGTTCCACAGATACGCAGTATTTT
TRBJ1-4 | - | - | TRBV5-1 | CASSPDTGIWGLFF | TGCGCCAGCAGCCCCGACACAGGGATCTGGGGACTGTTTTTT
TRBJ2-1 | - | - | TRBV18 | CASSPIDGNEQFF | TGTGCCAGCTCACCAATAGACGGGAATGAGCAGTTCTTC
TRBJ2-5 | - | - | TRBV6-6 | CASSYFQETQYF | TGTGCCAGCAGTTACTTTCAGGAGACCCAGTACTTC
TRBJ2-1 | TRBD2 | - | TRBV6-5 | CASSSTFSGSYNEQFF | TGTGCCAGCAGTTCAACCTTTAGCGGGAGCTACAATGAGCAGTTCTTC
TRBJ2-1 | - | once | TRBV2 | CASSEYSGNYNEQFF | TGTGCCAGCAGTGAGTATAGCGGCAACTACAATGAGCAGTTCTTC
TRBJ1-2 | TRBD1 | - | TRBV10-3 | CAISDTLQDRGVDGYTF | TGTGCCATCAGTGACACCCTCCAGGACAGGGGAGTCGATGGCTACACCTTC
TRBJ1-2 | - | once | TRBV5-1 | CASSPQAVGGYTF | TGCGCCAGCAGCCCACAGGCTGTGGGCGGCTACACCTTC
TRBJ2-7 | TRBD1 | - | TRBV28 | CASRRPHGTGDEQYF | TGTGCCAGCAGGAGACCCCACGGGACAGGGGACGAGCAGTACTTC
TRBJ2-7 | - | - | TRBV4-3 | CASSQDDSYSSEQYF | TGCGCCAGCAGCCAAGATGACAGCTACTCCTCCGAGCAGTACTTC
TRBJ1-3 | - | - | TRBV5-5 | CASSHRDGNTIYF | TGTGCCAGCAGCCACAGGGATGGAAACACCATATATTTT
TRBJ2-7 | - | - | TRBV4-3 | CASSQDREPSGEQYF | TGCGCCAGCAGCCAAGATCGGGAGCCCTCCGGCGAGCAGTACTTC
TRBJ2-3 | - | - | TRBV5-1 | CASSLAWAEGSDTQYF | TGCGCCAGCAGCTTGGCTTGGGCCGAGGGTTCAGATACGCAGTATTTT
TRBJ1-6 | TRBD1 | - | TRBV28 | CASRGQESDNSPLHF | TGTGCCAGCAGAGGACAGGAGAGTGATAATTCACCCCTCCACTTT
TRBJ1-4 | - | - | TRBV7-2 | CASSTQQGTNEKLFF | TGTGCCAGCAGCACACAACAGGGAACTAATGAAAAACTGTTTTTT
TRBJ1-2 | TRBD1 | - | TRBV30 | CAWSTGGDYGYTF | TGTGCCTGGAGTACAGGGGGGGACTATGGCTACACCTTC
TRBJ2-1 | TRBD2 | - | TRBV6-1 | CASRKREHSYNEQFF | TGTGCCAGCAGGAAGCGGGAGCACTCCTACAATGAGCAGTTCTTC
TRBJ2-2 | - | once | TRBV28 | CASIAANTGELFF | TGTGCCAGCATCGCGGCCAACACCGGGGAGCTGTTTTTT
TRBJ1-1 | - | - | TRBV19 | CASSISVNTEAFF | TGTGCCAGTAGTATATCAGTGAACACTGAAGCTTTCTTT
TRBJ2-7 | TRBD1 | - | TRBV7-9 | CASSPDRVGSYEQYF | TGTGCCAGCAGCCCAGACAGGGTGGGTTCCTACGAGCAGTACTTC
TRBJ2-2 | TRBD1 | - | TRBV27 | CASSLLILQGPGELFF | TGTGCCAGCAGTTTATTAATCCTACAGGGGCCCGGGGAGCTGTTTTTT
TRBJ2-5 | - | - | TRBV28 | CASSNQETQYF | TGTGCCAGCAGCAACCAAGAGACCCAGTACTTC
TRBJ2-5 | - | - | TRBV7-2 | CASSFQGARETQYF | TGTGCCAGCAGCTTCCAGGGTGCAAGGGAGACCCAGTACTTC
TRBJ1-1 | - | - | TRBV7-2 | CASSSNPGPNTEAFF | TGTGCCAGCAGCTCAAATCCAGGGCCGAACACTGAAGCTTTCTTT
TRBJ1-2 | TRBD1 | - | TRBV4-3 | CASSQATLRTGSSYGYTF | TGCGCCAGCAGCCAAGCAACCCTACGGACAGGGTCGAGTTATGGCTACACCTTC
TRBJ1-2 | - | - | TRBV10-3 | CAISEAGQANYGYTF | TGTGCCATCAGTGAGGCAGGCCAAGCTAACTATGGCTACACCTTC
TRBJ1-1 | TRBD1 | - | TRBV30 | CAWSGQGERLRAFF | TGTGCCTGGAGTGGACAGGGGGAGAGGCTTAGAGCTTTCTTT
TRBJ1-2 | - | - | TRBV11-2 | CASGPGDPSVNYGYTF | TGTGCCAGCGGCCCGGGGGACCCCTCTGTTAACTATGGCTACACCTTC
TRBJ2-7 | TRBD2 | - | TRBV27 | CASRSLTSGSYEQYF | TGTGCCAGCAGAAGCTTGACTAGCGGGAGTTACGAGCAGTACTTC